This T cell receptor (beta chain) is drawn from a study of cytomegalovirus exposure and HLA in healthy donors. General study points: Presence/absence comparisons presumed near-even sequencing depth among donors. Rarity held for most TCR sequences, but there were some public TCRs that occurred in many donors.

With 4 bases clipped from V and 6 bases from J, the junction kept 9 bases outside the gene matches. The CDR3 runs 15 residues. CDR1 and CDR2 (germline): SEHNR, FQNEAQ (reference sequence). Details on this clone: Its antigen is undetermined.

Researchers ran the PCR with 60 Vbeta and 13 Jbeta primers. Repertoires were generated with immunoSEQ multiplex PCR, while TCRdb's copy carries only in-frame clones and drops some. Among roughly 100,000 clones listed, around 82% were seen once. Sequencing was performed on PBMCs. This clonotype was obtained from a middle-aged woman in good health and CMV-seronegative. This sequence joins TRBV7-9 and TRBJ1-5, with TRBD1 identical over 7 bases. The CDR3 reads CASSSSAGGSQPQHF. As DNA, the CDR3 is TGTGCCAGCAGCTCCTCTGCAGGGGGTTCTCAGCCCCAGCATTTT.